This TCR beta chain was obtained from a study of cytomegalovirus exposure and HLA in healthy donors. General study findings and limits: TCR beta chain V- and J-gene trimming was linked, in a later analysis, to a missense variant in DCLRE1C.

About this clone: Its target is not known.

The PCR was carried out with 60 Vbeta primers and 13 Jbeta primers. The assay was immunoSEQ multiplex PCR, and TCRdb's table has in-frame clones only and misses some. The table includes about 80,000 clones, roughly 78% detected once. CDR3 length: 15 amino acids. Germline V lookup: CDR1 MRHNA, CDR2 SNTAGT. Trimming stripped 2 bases from V and 0 bases from J, with 9 bases between. The J gene is TRBJ2-3, the V gene TRBV6-4, with D possibly matching TRBD1 (5 bases). Specimen: PBMCs. This TCR was recovered from a young man in good health and CMV-seronegative. The CDR3 DNA sequence: TGTGCCAGCAGTGACACGCAGGGCAGCACAGATACGCAGTATTTT. This encodes CASSDTQGSTDTQYF.